The clone carrying this TCR beta chain rates as large. What it binds is not known. Once obtained from cultured CD4+ T cells, the DNA was sequenced using the Oncomine TCR Beta short-read assay. TCRdb processed the PCR reads anew with MiXCR; each CDR3 protein has one entry. Of about 16,000 distinct CDR3 sequences in the sample, about 50% are singletons; the top ten hold under 8.5%. This sample's treatment: approximately nine-day PBMC culture with coronavirus spike peptide pools or control peptides (ViraFEST assay). This sample is drawn from a study of vaccination and CD4 T cells after COVID-19. CDR1 MDHEN and CDR2 SYDVKM come from the germline V gene. The CDR3 has 13 residues. The V gene lost 3 bases and the J gene lost 6 bases, with 11 bases spanning the gap.

V and J are TRBV28 and TRBJ2-5; D possibly corresponds to TRBD1 (6 bases). The source of this sequence is a human donor who had recovered from COVID-19. The material was CD4+ T cells from blood, cultured in vitro, obtained before SARS-CoV-2 vaccination. The CDR3 protein is CASSFQGTKTQYF. For the CDR3, the DNA is TGTGCCAGCAGTTTTCAGGGGACGAAGACCCAGTACTTC.